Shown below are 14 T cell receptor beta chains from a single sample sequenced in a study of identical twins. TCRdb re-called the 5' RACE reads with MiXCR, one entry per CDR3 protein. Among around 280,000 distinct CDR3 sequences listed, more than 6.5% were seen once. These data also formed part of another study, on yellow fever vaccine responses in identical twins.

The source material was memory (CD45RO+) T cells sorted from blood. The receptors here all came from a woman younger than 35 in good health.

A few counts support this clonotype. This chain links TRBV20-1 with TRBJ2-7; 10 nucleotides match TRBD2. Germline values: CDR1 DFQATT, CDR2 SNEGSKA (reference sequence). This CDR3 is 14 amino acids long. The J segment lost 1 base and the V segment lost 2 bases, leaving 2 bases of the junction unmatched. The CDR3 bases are TGCAGTGCTAGAATAGCGGGGGGTTCCTACGAGCAGTACGTC. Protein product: CSARIAGGSYEQYV.

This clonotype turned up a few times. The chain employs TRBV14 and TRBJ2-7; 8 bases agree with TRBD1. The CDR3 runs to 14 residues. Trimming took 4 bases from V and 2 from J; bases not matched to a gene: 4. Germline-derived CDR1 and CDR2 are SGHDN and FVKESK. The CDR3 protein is CASSLTGVPYEQYV. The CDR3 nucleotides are TGTGCCAGCAGCCTGACAGGGGTCCCCTACGAGCAGTACGTC.

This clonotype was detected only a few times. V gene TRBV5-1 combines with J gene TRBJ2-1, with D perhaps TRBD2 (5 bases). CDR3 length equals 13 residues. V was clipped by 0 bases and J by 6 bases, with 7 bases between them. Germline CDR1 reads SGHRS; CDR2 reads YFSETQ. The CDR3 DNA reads TGCGCCAGCAGCTTGGGGACTGTCAATGAGCAGTTCTTC. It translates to CASSLGTVNEQFF.

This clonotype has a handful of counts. The CDR3 loop reads CATSDGTSSYYEQYF. CDR3 coding DNA: TGTGCCACCAGTGACGGAACTAGCAGTTACTACGAGCAGTACTTC. The V and J genes are TRBV24-1 and TRBJ2-7; tentative D call: TRBD2 (6 bases). The V gene lost 4 bases and the J gene lost 3 bases, with 15 bases spanning the gap. The CDR3 is 15 residues long. Germline CDR1 reads KGHDR; CDR2 reads SFDVKD.

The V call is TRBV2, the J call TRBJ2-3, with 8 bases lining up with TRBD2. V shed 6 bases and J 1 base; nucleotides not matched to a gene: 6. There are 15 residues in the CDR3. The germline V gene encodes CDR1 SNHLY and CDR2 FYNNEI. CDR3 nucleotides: TGTGCCAGCAGCGGTAGCGGGGCACGCACAGATACGCAGTATTTT. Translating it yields CASSGSGARTDTQYF.

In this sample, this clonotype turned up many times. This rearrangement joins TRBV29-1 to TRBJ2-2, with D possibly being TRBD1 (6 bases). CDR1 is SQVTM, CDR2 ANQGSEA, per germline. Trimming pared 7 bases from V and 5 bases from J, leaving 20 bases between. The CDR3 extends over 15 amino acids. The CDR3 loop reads CSALRRGRGTGELFF. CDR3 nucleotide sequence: TGCAGCGCCCTTAGGCGCGGCAGGGGAACCGGGGAGCTGTTTTTT.

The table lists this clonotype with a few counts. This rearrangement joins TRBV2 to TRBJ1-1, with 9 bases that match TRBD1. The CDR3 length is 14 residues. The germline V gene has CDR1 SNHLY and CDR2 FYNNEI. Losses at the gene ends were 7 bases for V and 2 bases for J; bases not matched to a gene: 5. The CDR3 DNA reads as TGTGCCAGCACCCCGGACAGGGGAAACACTGAAGCTTTCTTT. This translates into CASTPDRGNTEAFF. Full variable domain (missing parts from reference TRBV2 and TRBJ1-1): EPEVTQTPSHQVTQMGQEVILRCVPISNHLYFYWYRQILGQKVEFLVSFYNNEISEKSEIFDDQFSVERPDGSNFTLKIRSTKLEDSAMYFCASTPDRGNTEAFFGQGTRLTVV.

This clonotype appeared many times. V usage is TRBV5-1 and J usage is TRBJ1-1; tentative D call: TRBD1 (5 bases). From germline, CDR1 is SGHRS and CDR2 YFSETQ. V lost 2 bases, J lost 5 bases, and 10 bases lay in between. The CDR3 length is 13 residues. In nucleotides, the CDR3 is TGCGCCAGCAGCTTCCAGGAGGGGACTGAAGCTTTCTTT. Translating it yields CASSFQEGTEAFF.

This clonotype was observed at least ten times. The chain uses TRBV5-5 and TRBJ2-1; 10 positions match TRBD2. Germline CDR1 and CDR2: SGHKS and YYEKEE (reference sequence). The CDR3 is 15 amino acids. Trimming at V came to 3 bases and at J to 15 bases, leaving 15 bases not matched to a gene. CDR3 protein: CASSSKTSGSVWTFF. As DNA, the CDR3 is TGTGCCAGCAGCTCAAAGACTAGCGGGTCGGTTTGGACGTTCTTC.

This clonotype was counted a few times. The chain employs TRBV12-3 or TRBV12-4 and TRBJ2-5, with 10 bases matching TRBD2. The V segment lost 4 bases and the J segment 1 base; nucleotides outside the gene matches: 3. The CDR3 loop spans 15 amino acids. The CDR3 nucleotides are TGTGCCAGCAGTTACGTAGCGGGAGGCCAAGAGACCCAGTACTTC. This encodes CASSYVAGGQETQYF.

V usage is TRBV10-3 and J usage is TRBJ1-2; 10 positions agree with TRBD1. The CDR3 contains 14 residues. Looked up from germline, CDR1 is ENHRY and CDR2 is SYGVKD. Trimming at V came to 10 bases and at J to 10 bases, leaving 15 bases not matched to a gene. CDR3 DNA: TGTGCCACCGGAATTTACGGGACAGGGGAATACTACACCTTC. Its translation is CATGIYGTGEYYTF.

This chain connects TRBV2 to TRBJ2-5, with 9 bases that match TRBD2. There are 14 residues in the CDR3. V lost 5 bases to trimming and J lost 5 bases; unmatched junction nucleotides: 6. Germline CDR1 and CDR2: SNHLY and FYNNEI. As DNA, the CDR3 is TGTGCCAGCAGTTCCGGGACTAGCCCGGAGACCCAGTACTTC. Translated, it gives CASSSGTSPETQYF. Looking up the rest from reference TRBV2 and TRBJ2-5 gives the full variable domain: EPEVTQTPSHQVTQMGQEVILRCVPISNHLYFYWYRQILGQKVEFLVSFYNNEISEKSEIFDDQFSVERPDGSNFTLKIRSTKLEDSAMYFCASSSGTSPETQYFGPGTRLLVL.

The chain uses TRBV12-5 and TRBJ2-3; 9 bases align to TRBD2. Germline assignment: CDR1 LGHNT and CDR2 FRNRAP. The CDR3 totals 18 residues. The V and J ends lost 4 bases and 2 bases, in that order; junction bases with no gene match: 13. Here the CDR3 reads CASGSPAIPSGATDTQYF. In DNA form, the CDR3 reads TGTGCTAGTGGTTCCCCAGCCATCCCTAGCGGGGCCACAGATACGCAGTATTTT.

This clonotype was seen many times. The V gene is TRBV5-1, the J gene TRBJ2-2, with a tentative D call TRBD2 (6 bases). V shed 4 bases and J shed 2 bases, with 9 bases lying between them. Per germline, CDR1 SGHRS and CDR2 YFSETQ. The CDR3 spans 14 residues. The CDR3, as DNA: TGCGCCAGCAGCCCCGGGGGTAACACCGGGGAGCTGTTTTTT. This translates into CASSPGGNTGELFF.